This entry lists 22 T cell receptor beta chains sequenced from one sample in a study of cytomegalovirus exposure and HLA in healthy donors (dated by TCRdb to 2017 to 2019). The method was the immunoSEQ multiplex PCR assay. TCRdb stores this immuneACCESS table with in-frame sequences only. Part of the clones is absent; in the studies checked, under half of the shortfall reflects unresolved V genes, and no reason is known for the rest. This sample holds about 120,000 clones; less than 90% were observed only once. About 4.1% of the sample is in the top ten clones. Sequencing was done on a sample of PBMCs. The source is a young man in good health and CMV-seropositive.

The chain links TRBV5-6 to TRBJ1-1; D gene unclear. The CDR3 has 15 amino acids. V lost 0 bases and J lost 0, with 9 bases in between. Germline V gene lookup returns CDR1 SGHDT and CDR2 YYEEEE. The CDR3 DNA reads TGTGCCAGCAGCTTGGAGAACAGTATGAACACTGAAGCTTTCTTT. Translation gives CASSLENSMNTEAFF.

There are many counts of this clone. This chain connects TRBV5-1 to TRBJ1-6, with D possibly being TRBD1 (6 bases). The V end was cut by 0 bases, the J end by 10 bases, with 8 bases between. The CDR3 extends over 13 amino acids. Per the germline V gene, CDR1 is SGHRS and CDR2 is YFSETQ. In DNA, the CDR3 is TGCGCCAGCAGCTTGGAGGGGGAATCACCCCTCCACTTT. This translates into CASSLEGESPLHF.

This clone was seen once. V usage is TRBV7-8 and J usage is TRBJ1-1, with TRBD1 matching over 7 bases. Germline assignment: CDR1 SGHVS and CDR2 FQNEAQ. This CDR3 is built from 14 residues. V was pared by 5 bases and J by 6 bases, with 9 bases of the junction left unmatched. The CDR3 bases are TGTGCCAGCAGCAACGACAGGGCTAGCGCTGAAGCTTTCTTT. It is translated as CASSNDRASAEAFF. The entire variable domain, with the rest obtained from reference TRBV7-8 and TRBJ1-1, is as follows: GAGVSQSPRYKVAKRGQDVALRCDPISGHVSLFWYQQALGQGPEFLTYFQNEAQLDKSGLPSDRFFAERPEGSVSTLKIQRTQQEDSAVYLCASSNDRASAEAFFGQGTRLTVV.

The CDR3 region is CASSEAAGGPVYSNQPQHF. In DNA form, the CDR3 reads TGTGCCAGCAGTGAAGCGGCGGGGGGGCCAGTTTATAGCAATCAGCCCCAGCATTTT. The chain couples TRBV2 to TRBJ1-5, with a tentative D call TRBD1 (6 bases). CDR3 length: 19 residues. Trimming pared 0 bases from V and 0 bases from J, leaving 18 bases between. Germline CDR1 and CDR2: SNHLY and FYNNEI.

The V and J genes are TRBV5-6 and TRBJ1-1; no definite D call. The CDR3 contains 13 residues. The germline CDR1 and CDR2 sequences are SGHDT and YYEEEE. Trimming removed 2 bases at V and 0 bases at J, with 5 bases between. The CDR3 sequence: CASSLQMNTEAFF. Written as DNA, the CDR3 is TGTGCCAGCAGCTTACAGATGAACACTGAAGCTTTCTTT.

V and J are TRBV28 and TRBJ1-4, with D possibly being TRBD1 (5 bases). CDR1 is MDHEN, CDR2 SYDVKM, per germline. The CDR3 runs to 16 residues. V was clipped by 7 bases and J by 4 bases, with 19 bases between them. The CDR3 DNA follows: TGTGCCAGCATAACGGGGACGGGAGGATATAATGAAAAACTGTTTTTT. This gives the protein CASITGTGGYNEKLFF.

This chain connects TRBV6-5 to TRBJ1-5; D gene uncertain. This CDR3 is 14 amino acids long. Looked up from germline, CDR1 is MNHEY and CDR2 is SVGAGI. Trimming left V 3 bases short and J 4 bases short, with 10 bases between. CDR3 DNA: TGTGCCAGCAGTTATTCCCCCGTTAATCAGCCCCAGCATTTT. Translating it yields CASSYSPVNQPQHF.

The rearrangement links TRBV29-1 to TRBJ1-1; 8 bases fit TRBD1. CDR3 length: 13 residues. V dropped 7 bases and J dropped 1; count of bases not matched to a gene: 5. Germline CDR1 reads SQVTM; CDR2 reads ANQGSEA. The CDR3: CSGRDRWNTEAFF. The CDR3 nucleotides read TGCAGCGGTCGGGACAGGTGGAACACTGAAGCTTTCTTT.

This chain uses TRBV5-6 with TRBJ2-2; TRBD1 might be the D (5 bases). This CDR3 is built from 14 residues. Germline CDR1 SGHDT, CDR2 YYEEEE. V gave up 0 bases and J gave up 4 bases, with 7 bases separating them. The CDR3 sequence: CASSLGQFTGELFF. CDR3 coding DNA: TGTGCCAGCAGCTTGGGACAGTTCACCGGGGAGCTGTTTTTT.

The J gene is TRBJ1-6, the V gene TRBV5-1, with D possibly being TRBD1 (6 bases). V lost 0 bases and J 8 bases, leaving 12 bases between the germline ends. Germline V lookup: CDR1 SGHRS, CDR2 YFSETQ. The CDR3 has 15 amino acids. CDR3 region: CASSLDRGGDSPLHF. The CDR3 nucleotides are TGCGCCAGCAGCTTGGATAGGGGGGGGGATTCACCCCTCCACTTT.

This chain connects TRBV15 to TRBJ2-7; possibly TRBD2 for D (5 bases). The length of the CDR3 is 14 residues. The germline V gene has CDR1 LNHNV and CDR2 YYDKDF (reference sequence). The V and J ends lost 4 bases and 7 bases respectively, with 17 bases between them. The CDR3 region has the DNA TGTGCCACCAGCAAAACGACCGGGGTCTTTGAGCAGTACTTC. Translation gives CATSKTTGVFEQYF.

The chain has TRBV6-5 and TRBJ1-2, with D uncertain. CDR3 length equals 15 residues. The germline V gene encodes CDR1 MNHEY and CDR2 SVGAGI. The V end lost 4 bases, the J end lost 3 bases, and 15 bases lay between the germline ends. The CDR3 sequence: CASSLMTRSDYGYTF. The CDR3 bases are TGTGCCAGCAGTTTAATGACGAGGAGCGACTATGGCTACACCTTC.

This chain links TRBV5-1 with TRBJ1-6; maybe TRBD1 (5 bases). Germline CDR1 SGHRS, CDR2 YFSETQ. The length of the CDR3 is 16 residues. Trimming removed 1 base from V and 6 bases from J, with 14 bases in between. This CDR3 is CASSLYRTGGNSPLHF. CDR3 in DNA: TGCGCCAGCAGCTTGTATCGTACGGGGGGTAATTCACCCCTCCACTTT.

Details on this clone: The same CDR3 also results from other DNA sequences found in this sample. This chain connects TRBV7-9 to TRBJ2-7, with 7 nucleotides matching TRBD1. CDR3 length: 13 residues. The ends lost 4 bases at V and 3 bases at J; junction bases unmatched: 3. CDR1 and CDR2 from the germline V gene are SEHNR and FQNEAQ (reference sequence). The DNA for the CDR3 is TGTGCCAGCAGCTGGGCAGGGGGCTACGAGCAGTACTTC. Translated: CASSWAGGYEQYF.

This chain links TRBV19 with TRBJ2-3; D is possibly TRBD1 (6 bases). The CDR3 runs to 14 residues. The V end was cut by 3 bases, the J end by 6 bases, with 13 bases between. CDR1 and CDR2 from the germline V gene are LNHDA and SQIVND (reference sequence). The CDR3 sequence is CASSIDTRGDTQYF. The CDR3 nucleotides read TGTGCCAGTAGTATCGACACCAGGGGTGATACGCAGTATTTT.

This CDR3 is CASSPTGGWMNTEAFF. CDR3 DNA sequence: TGTGCCAGCAGTCCGACAGGGGGTTGGATGAACACTGAAGCTTTCTTT. The rearrangement joins TRBV2 to TRBJ1-1; 9 bases line up with TRBD1. CDR1 and CDR2 (germline): SNHLY, FYNNEI. V shed 5 bases, J shed 0 bases, and the junction held 7 bases outside the gene matches. This CDR3 region has 16 residues.

CDR3 sequence reads: CATSSQGVRSYNEQFF. CDR3 coding DNA: TGTGCCACCAGCAGCCAAGGGGTGCGCTCCTACAATGAGCAGTTCTTC. The chain is built from TRBV15 and TRBJ2-1, with a weak D call TRBD1 (5 bases). The CDR3 length is 16 residues. Germline V gene lookup returns CDR1 LNHNV and CDR2 YYDKDF (reference sequence). V dropped 3 bases and J dropped 0 bases, with 12 bases sitting between them.

The V and J genes are TRBV5-5 and TRBJ2-7; 7 bases fit TRBD1. V lost 5 bases to trimming and J lost 5 bases; unmatched junction nucleotides: 10. The CDR3 spans 14 residues. Germline assignment: CDR1 SGHKS and CDR2 YYEKEE (reference sequence). CDR3 in amino acids: CASSYRGLTNEQYF. The DNA of the CDR3 is TGTGCCAGCAGTTACAGGGGCTTAACTAACGAGCAGTACTTC.

This chain joins TRBV6-1 and TRBJ2-3; D gene uncertain. Trimming removed 0 bases at V and 0 bases at J, with 7 bases between. Germline lookup yields CDR1 MNHNS and CDR2 SASEGT. This CDR3 region has 15 residues. Here the CDR3 reads CASSEARLSTDTQYF. The CDR3 DNA reads as TGTGCCAGCAGTGAAGCGAGGCTAAGCACAGATACGCAGTATTTT.

The chain carries TRBV4-1 and TRBJ2-7, with TRBD2 as a possible D gene (5 bases). V lost 0 bases and J 0 bases, leaving 18 bases between the germline ends. Germline values: CDR1 MGHRA, CDR2 YSYEKL. The CDR3 runs to 18 residues. The CDR3 region is CASSQDPPWKGVSYEQYF. CDR3 nucleotides: TGCGCCAGCAGCCAAGACCCCCCATGGAAGGGAGTCTCCTACGAGCAGTACTTC.

The genes are TRBV6-1 and TRBJ1-5; 7 nucleotides line up with TRBD1. After removal of 6 bases from V and 16 bases from J, the junction contained 12 bases not matched to a gene. The CDR3 is 12 residues long. CDR1 MNHNS and CDR2 SASEGT come from the germline V gene. The CDR3 here is CASRVDRQGPHF. CDR3 nucleotide sequence: TGTGCCAGCAGAGTTGATCGACAGGGCCCTCATTTT.

This chain uses TRBV5-6 with TRBJ2-5; 7 nucleotides align to TRBD1. The CDR3 is 14 amino acids. V lost 7 bases and J lost 5; bases outside the gene matches: 11. CDR1 SGHDT and CDR2 YYEEEE come from the germline V gene. CDR3 coding DNA: TGTGCCAGCGGACTCCCTGGGACAGTGGAGACCCAGTACTTC. This gives the protein CASGLPGTVETQYF.